This T cell receptor (beta chain) was captured by sequencing in a study of blood T cell repertoires in COVID-19. The wider study: Sites across the United States, Italy and Spain contributed samples from acute and convalescent COVID-19.

Repertoires were generated with immunoSEQ multiplex PCR, while TCRdb's copy carries only in-frame clones and drops some. The sample consists of a few hundred thousand clones, over 75% of them appearing once. Assignments of participants to cohorts depended upon their own reported clinical history. This CDR3 is built from 14 residues. Trimming removed 1 base from V and 5 bases from J, with 11 bases in between. Germline V gene data show CDR1 as LGHNA and CDR2 as YNFKEQ. The chain joins TRBV4-2 to TRBJ1-1, with D perhaps TRBD1 (6 bases). The sequenced material came from PBMCs or T cells enriched from blood (not recorded which). The TCR was taken from a man aged 30-40 years who had recovered from COVID-19. This chain's CDR3 is CASSQAEGGTEAFF. CDR3 nucleotides: TGTGCCAGCAGCCAAGCTGAAGGGGGAACTGAAGCTTTCTTT.